A selection of T cell receptor beta chains follows, all from one sample in a study of patients and donors after allogeneic stem cell transplantation. TCRdb re-called the RT-PCR reads with MiXCR, one entry per CDR3 protein. The profile shows about a million distinct CDR3 sequences, roughly 18% of them singletons. Material for sequencing was blood, either unsorted or a sorted T cell fraction (not recorded which). These receptors all come from a human donor who was either an allogeneic HSCT recipient or a stem cell or donor lymphocyte infusion donor (not recorded which). It is not recorded whose cells these are; they may come from a transplant donor. The conserved cysteine and the conserved F or W are not part of the CDR3 here. Each record gives: J gene, V gene, clone size, CDR3 protein. Not every row has a clone size; where given, it reads once, few, many or a size class.

TRBJ2-2	TRBV6-1	.	ASRQTSGNTGELF
TRBJ1-5	TRBV6-2/TRBV6-3	.	ASSLTPGPKRRQPQH
TRBJ2-1	TRBV24-1	.	ATSDYTSVAYNEQF
TRBJ2-1	TRBV24-1	.	ATSDLASGRMNEQF
TRBJ1-1	TRBV3-1	.	ASSPPGQLDRTEAF
TRBJ2-7	TRBV29-1	many	SAQKGTGGSEQY
TRBJ2-1	TRBV12-3/TRBV12-4	.	ASSRTSGRAITSYEQF
TRBJ2-2	TRBV12-3/TRBV12-4	.	ASSPRTGRAGELF
TRBJ1-6	TRBV10-2	.	ASWTGGNSPLH
TRBJ2-5	TRBV13	.	ASSLAPAETQY
TRBJ2-4	TRBV6-2/TRBV6-3	few	ASSYGTGRAKNIQY
TRBJ2-7	TRBV20-1	.	SASPINYYEQY
TRBJ1-1	TRBV5-1	.	ASSWAVVNTEAF
TRBJ1-4	TRBV6-1	.	ASTWTGLTTNEKLF
TRBJ1-2	TRBV6-5	many	ASSYRGHGYT
TRBJ1-1	TRBV9	many	ASSVGGDTEAF
TRBJ1-5	TRBV20-1	few	SARTGKDQPQH
TRBJ2-1	TRBV11-2	few	ASSFGVGEQF
TRBJ2-2	TRBV5-6	.	ASSRMNHNTGELF
TRBJ1-2	TRBV12-3/TRBV12-4	.	ASSPSGVGYT
TRBJ2-1	TRBV7-3	few	ASSSGRTMGEQF
TRBJ1-1	TRBV4-1	few	ASSQPSGANTEAF
TRBJ1-1	TRBV11-2	few	ASHFLRGNTEAF
TRBJ2-7	TRBV12-3/TRBV12-4	.	ASSFSGLADNYEQY
TRBJ1-3	TRBV29-1	few	SVAHDSHSGNTIY
TRBJ2-4	TRBV7-9	.	ASSLAVGELNIQY
TRBJ1-5	TRBV20-1	.	SAIAAGQGTQPQH
TRBJ2-3	TRBV5-1	many	ASSTGLGTDTQY
TRBJ1-5	TRBV7-8	few	ASSLGGQINQPQH
TRBJ2-3	TRBV18	.	ASSPSDRSGAQY
TRBJ1-2	TRBV12-3/TRBV12-4	.	ASTVSPTYGYT
TRBJ1-5	TRBV12-3/TRBV12-4	many	ASSNPGTGNQPQH
TRBJ1-1	TRBV7-9	few	ASSPRDLDTEAF
TRBJ1-3	TRBV6-5	.	ASSYSGPSGNTIY
TRBJ2-1	TRBV2	.	ASGRIVNEQF
TRBJ2-7	TRBV30	few	AWSAGGNEQY
TRBJ2-7	TRBV5-1	.	ASSLDQGSSYEQY
TRBJ2-7	TRBV3-1	.	ANPGTGRTALHEQY
TRBJ1-5	TRBV20-1	.	SASPGTGGSTQH
TRBJ1-3	TRBV7-2	.	ASSSQGQSSSGNTIY
TRBJ2-1	TRBV13	.	ASSEEARLAGHNEQF
TRBJ2-2	TRBV4-2	.	ASSRSESLNTGELF
TRBJ2-7	TRBV6-2/TRBV6-3	.	ASSYLTTSYEQY
TRBJ2-5	TRBV4-1	.	ASSQAQRGRETQY
TRBJ2-7	TRBV9	.	ASSVAAGVVYEQY
TRBJ1-1	TRBV15	few	ATSVDGAGTEAF
TRBJ1-3	TRBV28	few	ASSAPWTGVGNTIY